Detailed here is one TCR beta chain. Its specific antigen is unknown. No clone much larger than this one lies a single base away; base qualities are absent. The data stem from a study of blood T cell repertoires in COVID-19 (TCRdb year 2020). In the study overall: Samples from collaborators originated in the United States, Italy and Spain and spanned both the acute and convalescent phases of COVID-19. The prospective study material was composed of cDNA or gDNA derived from T cells, B-cell-depleted T cells, or PBMCs. Deeply sampled blood TCRbeta repertoires from subjects exposed to, actively infected with, or recovered from COVID-19 were included in the dataset. The repertoires were released in a freely available public database intended as a resource for research on the immune response to SARS-CoV-2. Samples were obtained from the ongoing ImmuneRACE study (first 160 participants) and from approximately 1,200 subjects provided by 6 global collaborators. The sample metadata nearly always contained a de-identified subject ID, COVID-19 status, age in years and sex. Where HLA class I and class II types were available, the types were taken from metadata supplied by the sample provider, not from assay-based typing.

In the prospective study, participants were roughly 18 to 100 years old, resided in about two dozen geographic areas of the United States, and were enrolled through a virtual design. In the prospective study, participants were assigned to cohorts based on the clinical history participants reported in a screening survey and a study questionnaire. ImmuneRACE Cohort 3 recovered participants were defined by two consecutive negative NP/OP PCR tests, healthcare professional clearance, or symptom resolution. In the prospective study, whole blood, serum and a nasopharyngeal or oropharyngeal swab were collected from each participant by mobile phlebotomists. Additional blood draws and questionnaires over an approximately two-month period could optionally be provided by prospective study participants. Before DNA extraction, prospective study blood samples were shipped either frozen or at room temperature.

The CDR3 spans 14 residues, from the cysteine through the phenylalanine. The retained sequence is limited to the CDR3, 42 bases, with the frame set at the first base. Trimming leaves V shorter by 10 bases and J shorter by 3 bases, with the junction holding 6 bases beyond the gene matches. The germline V gene provides CDR1 MGHDK and CDR2 SYGVNS. The immunoSEQ Assay, a bias-controlled multiplex PCR, was used to amplify TCRbeta CDR3 regions from genomic DNA. On the authors' methods: The number of nucleated cells in each sample was estimated from the amplification of reference gene primers within the assay. To quantify the absolute abundance of each unique TCRbeta CDR3 rearrangement, sequence reads were collapsed and filtered. For each sample, productive Simpson clonality was calculated by taking the square root of Simpson's diversity index across productive rearrangements. Imported from immuneACCESS, the table was reduced by TCRdb to in-frame sequences with V and J called. These copies leave out some clones; in studies compared against another copy, an unresolved V gene accounts for under half, and the cause of the remainder is not known. The V and J calls and clone size come from that table; D and trimming were worked out from the DNA. For this sample the table gives about 480,000 clones, of which about 85% were detected only once. The ten most abundant clones make up approximately 8.3% of the sample.

General study outcomes and caveats: How much clinical and demographic metadata was included differed by source and by participant, and the metadata was provided uncurated.

The TCR comes from a woman between 55 and 75 years old who had recovered from COVID-19. This receptor chain uses TRBV25-1 and TRBJ2-5; 12 central nucleotides agree with TRBD2. The sequencing input was PBMCs or T cells enriched from blood (not recorded which). The CDR3 reads CATTLAGGEETQYF. The nucleotide sequence is TGTGCCACCACACTAGCGGGGGGCGAAGAGACCCAGTACTTC. With the portions outside the CDR3 filled from the reference TRBV25-1 and TRBJ2-5 genes, the complete variable region becomes EADIYQTPRYLVIGTGKKITLECSQTMGHDKMYWYQQDPGMELHLIHYSYGVNSTEKGDLSSESTVSRIRTEHFPLTLESARPSHTSQYLCATTLAGGEETQYFGPGTRLLVL.